This paragraph covers one T cell receptor (beta chain) sequence. Its antigen is as yet unknown. These data belong to a study of T cell responses to AZD1222 COVID-19 vaccine. Sequenced by immunoSEQ multiplex PCR; TCRdb stores in-frame clones only, minus some. This sample has 100,000 to 150,000 clones; more than 75% occur once, and the top ten carry about 1.2%. Trimming took off 6 bases at V and 1 base at J, with 22 bases between the two ends. The germline V gene encodes CDR1 ENHRY and CDR2 SYGVKD. CDR3 length: 18 residues. The study's findings and limits: Repertoires were collected only later (after the peak T cell response had occurred). Clonal diversity may have been underestimated, and the donors were mostly white British, with more females than males. At study baseline, merely five or six AZD1222 recipients were seropositive. Distributed over spike, vaccine-associated CD4 TCRs predominated at 160-218 and 743-854.

The J gene is TRBJ1-5, the V gene TRBV10-3, with a possible D match to TRBD1 (6 bases). The sequenced sample was peripheral blood, obtained on day 0 of AZD1222 vaccination. The clonotype comes from an adult in good health. The CDR3 coding sequence is TGTGCCATCAGCTCAGATGAGAGACAGGCGCAGAGCAATCAGCCCCAGCATTTT. Translating gives CAISSDERQAQSNQPQHF.